This passage covers 14 T cell receptor beta chains from one sample sequenced in a study of blood T cell repertoires in COVID-19 (dated by TCRdb to 2020 to 2021). Preparation of the library involved the immunoSEQ multiplex PCR assay. Drawn from immuneACCESS, this table holds only the in-frame rearrangements with V and J called that TCRdb kept. Clones are partly lost; checked studies trace under half to an unresolved V gene and leave the rest unexplained. The sample profile shows about 98,000 clones; 70% to 90% of them were found once. Clones ranked in the top ten supply 2% of the sample. The sequencing input was peripheral blood. The source of these receptors is a man aged 50 to 60 with active COVID-19.

The V gene is TRBV11-2, the J gene TRBJ1-1; possible D gene TRBD1, 6 bases. This CDR3 spans 11 amino acids. Between the trimmed V and J ends, which lost 6 bases and 8 bases, there was a span of 10 bases. Germline V lookup: CDR1 SGHAT, CDR2 FQNNGV. The CDR3 loop is CASRGGVEAFF. In DNA form, the CDR3 reads TGTGCCAGCAGAGGGGGGGTAGAAGCTTTCTTT.

This clone came up once. The chain uses TRBV9 and TRBJ2-3; TRBD2 might be the D (5 bases). CDR1 is SGDLS, CDR2 YYNGEE, per germline. The CDR3 is 15 amino acids. Trimming took off 2 bases at V and 2 bases at J, with 12 bases between the two ends. The CDR3 region is CASSVGSALTDTQYF. The CDR3 DNA is TGTGCCAGCAGCGTCGGTAGCGCCCTCACAGATACGCAGTATTTT.

The chain is built from TRBV19 and TRBJ2-1, with 8 bases identical to TRBD1. The CDR3 consists of 14 residues. In germline, CDR1 is LNHDA, CDR2 SQIVND (reference sequence). V lost 6 bases and J lost 7; bases outside the gene matches: 8. Here the CDR3 reads CASRPTGARNEQFF. The CDR3 region has the DNA TGTGCCAGTAGACCGACAGGGGCCAGGAATGAGCAGTTCTTC.

There are a few counts of this clone. The V gene is TRBV19, the J gene TRBJ1-6, with 8 bases fitting TRBD1. V lost 5 bases to trimming and J lost 10 bases; unmatched junction nucleotides: 7. This CDR3 contains 14 residues. Germline V gives CDR1 LNHDA, CDR2 SQIVND (reference sequence). The CDR3 here is CASSEQGAESPLHF. DNA of the CDR3: TGTGCCAGTAGTGAGCAGGGGGCAGAGTCACCCCTCCACTTT.

The chain has TRBV7-3 and TRBJ1-1; D is possibly TRBD1 (6 bases). V lost 3 bases to trimming and J lost 4 bases, with 12 bases between them. CDR1 and CDR2 (germline): SGHTA, FQGTGA. This CDR3 has 14 residues. Written as DNA, the CDR3 is TGTGCCAGCAGCTTCACCGGACAGAGCACTGAAGCTTTCTTT. Protein product: CASSFTGQSTEAFF.

The rearrangement links TRBV15 to TRBJ2-7; D is unclear. The germline V gene encodes CDR1 LNHNV and CDR2 YYDKDF (reference sequence). The length of the CDR3 is 14 residues. The V end lost 0 bases, the J end lost 7 bases, and 13 bases lay between the germline ends. The CDR3 region has the DNA TGTGCCACCAGCAGAGATTTAGTTTTACGTGAGCAGTACTTC. Its protein is CATSRDLVLREQYF. Looking up the rest from reference TRBV15 and TRBJ2-7 gives the full variable domain: DAMVIQNPRYQVTQFGKPVTLSCSQTLNHNVMYWYQQKSSQAPKLLFHYYDKDFNNEADTPDNFQSRRPNTSFCFLDIRSPGLGDTAMYLCATSRDLVLREQYFGPGTRLTVT.

The chain is built from TRBV5-6 and TRBJ2-1; tentative D call: TRBD2 (6 bases). The V end was cut by 1 base, the J end by 0 bases, with 14 bases between. The germline V gene has CDR1 SGHDT and CDR2 YYEEEE. This CDR3 contains 17 residues. CDR3 amino acids: CASSLSVRGSSYNEQFF. DNA of the CDR3: TGTGCCAGCAGCTTGTCCGTTCGGGGGAGCTCCTACAATGAGCAGTTCTTC.

The V and J genes are TRBV5-5 and TRBJ2-1; 13 bases line up with TRBD2. J lost 9 bases, V lost 4 bases, and 7 bases had no gene match. Germline assignment: CDR1 SGHKS and CDR2 YYEKEE (reference sequence). The length of the CDR3 is 15 residues. The CDR3 reads CASSHRTSGGGEQFF. The CDR3 DNA reads TGTGCCAGCAGCCATCGGACTAGCGGGGGCGGTGAGCAGTTCTTC.

The rearrangement joins TRBV21-1 to TRBJ1-1; the table's D call TRBD1 went unverified against the DNA. TRBV21-1 is deemed a pseudogene. This CDR3 has 16 amino acids. The CDR3 loop reads CASSKAGDRGDTEAFF. The CDR3 DNA is TGTGCCAGCAGCAAAGCGGGGGACAGGGGGGACACTGAAGCTTTCTTT.

This clone was observed once. V and J are TRBV4-3 and TRBJ2-1, with 7 bases matching TRBD2. Germline CDR1 and CDR2: LGHNA and YSLEER. The CDR3 has 15 amino acids. V gave up 4 bases and J gave up 7 bases; unmatched junction bases: 10. The CDR3 nucleotides read TGCGCCAGCAGCCCGATTTTGGCGGGGGTTAATGAGCAGTTCTTC. As protein: CASSPILAGVNEQFF.

The CDR3 DNA follows: TGTGCCAGCAGCTTAGGGGGGGACCTGTTAAACATTCAGTACTTC. Translation gives CASSLGGDLLNIQYF. The J gene is TRBJ2-4, the V gene TRBV11-2; possibly TRBD2 for D (6 bases). Germline values: CDR1 SGHAT, CDR2 FQNNGV. V shed 1 base and J shed 6 bases, with 13 bases lying between them. The CDR3 loop spans 15 amino acids.

The chain employs TRBV2 and TRBJ1-1; TRBD1 is a possible D gene (5 bases). The V end lost 11 bases, the J end lost 7 bases, and 17 bases lay between the germline ends. Germline V gives CDR1 SNHLY, CDR2 FYNNEI. This CDR3 comprises 12 residues. The CDR3 coding sequence is TGTGCCCCCAAGGGGAGGGGTGGTGAAGCTTTCTTT. Translation: CAPKGRGGEAFF.

This chain uses TRBV29-1 with TRBJ1-1; TRBD1 matches 12 bases. Per germline, CDR1 SQVTM and CDR2 ANQGSEA. The CDR3 consists of 16 residues. V trimming: 4 bases; J trimming: 6 bases; junction bases outside the gene matches: 12. In nucleotides, the CDR3 is TGCAGCGTTGGGAAAAGCGGGACAGGGGGCAAATCTGAAGCTTTCTTT. Translating it yields CSVGKSGTGGKSEAFF.

V usage is TRBV7-2 and J usage is TRBJ2-3, with 13 bases lining up with TRBD2. Trimming removed 5 bases from V and 9 bases from J; junction bases left unmatched: 8. Germline CDR1 and CDR2: SGHTA and FQGNSA. This CDR3 spans 15 amino acids. The CDR3 DNA follows: TGTGCCAGCAGCCCTACTAGCGGGGGGGGTTTGACGCAGTATTTT. Its translation: CASSPTSGGGLTQYF.